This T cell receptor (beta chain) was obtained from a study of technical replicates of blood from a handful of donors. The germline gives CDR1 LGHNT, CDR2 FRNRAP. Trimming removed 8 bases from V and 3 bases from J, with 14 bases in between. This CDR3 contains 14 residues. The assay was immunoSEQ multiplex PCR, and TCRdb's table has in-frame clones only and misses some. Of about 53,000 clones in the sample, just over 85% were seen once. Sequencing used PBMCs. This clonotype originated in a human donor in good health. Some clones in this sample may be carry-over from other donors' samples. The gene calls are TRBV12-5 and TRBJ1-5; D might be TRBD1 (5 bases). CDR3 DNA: TGTGCTAGTTTGGGGGAGGGTGACAATCAGCCCCAGCATTTT. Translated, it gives CASLGEGDNQPQHF.